Only one count was recorded for the clone carrying this T cell receptor beta chain. No antigen is known for it. CDR3 size: 16 residues. Germline trimming cut 2 bases from V and 8 bases from J; bases unmatched to any gene: 7. CDR1 KGHSH and CDR2 LQKENI come from the germline V gene. Method: immunoSEQ multiplex PCR; TCRdb's copy keeps in-frame clones and lacks some. Of 150,000 to 200,000 clones in the sample, roughly nine tenths were seen once. The data originate from a study of T cell responses to AZD1222 COVID-19 vaccine. General study findings and limits: Within unmutated variant regions lay the reported targets of nearly half of spike-specific TCRs. Donors were chiefly white British, with a greater number of females, and clonal diversity was perhaps underestimated. Without day 14 samples, only post-peak T cell repertoires were studied.

V gene TRBV18 combines with J gene TRBJ2-1; TRBD2 matches at 12 bases. This clonotype was obtained from an adult in good health. Sample: peripheral blood, taken on day 0 of AZD1222 vaccination. CDR3 residues: CASSPEGLAGGYEQFF. The CDR3 DNA is TGTGCCAGCTCACCAGAAGGGCTAGCGGGGGGGTATGAGCAGTTCTTC.